The clone carrying this T cell receptor beta chain has a single count. The data derive from a study of shared clonotypes between healthy human individuals. TCRdb's table, derived via immunoSEQ multiplex PCR, lists solely in-frame clones and lacks some. The sample records some 200,000 clones, over 80% being singletons. The receptor's source is a woman under 40 in good health. Sequenced sample: naive CD4+ T cells sorted from blood. Subset given: CD45RA+ positively selected.

CDR3 bases: TGTGCCAGCAGCTTAGGGATCGCGAGATACACAGATACGCAGTATTTT. Translation: CASSLGIARYTDTQYF. The V call is TRBV7-9, the J call TRBJ2-3; D gene ambiguous. The V end lost 1 base, the J end lost 2 bases, and 13 bases lay between the germline ends. This CDR3 contains 16 residues. Per germline, CDR1 SEHNR and CDR2 FQNEAQ (reference sequence).